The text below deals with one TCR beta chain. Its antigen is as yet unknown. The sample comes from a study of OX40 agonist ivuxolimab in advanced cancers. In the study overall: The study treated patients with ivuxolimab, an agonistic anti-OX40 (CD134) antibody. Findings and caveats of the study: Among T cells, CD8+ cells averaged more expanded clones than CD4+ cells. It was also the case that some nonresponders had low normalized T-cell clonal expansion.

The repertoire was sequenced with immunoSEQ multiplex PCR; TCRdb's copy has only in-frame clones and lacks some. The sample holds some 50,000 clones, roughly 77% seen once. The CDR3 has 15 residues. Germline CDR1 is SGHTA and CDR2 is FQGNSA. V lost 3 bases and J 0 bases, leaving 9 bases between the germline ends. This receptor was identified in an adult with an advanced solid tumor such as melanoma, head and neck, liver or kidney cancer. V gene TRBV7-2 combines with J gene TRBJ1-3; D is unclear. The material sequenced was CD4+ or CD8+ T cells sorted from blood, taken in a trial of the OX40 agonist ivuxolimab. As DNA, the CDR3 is TGTGCCAGCAGCTTCACCAAGAGCTCTGGAAACACCATATATTTT. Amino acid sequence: CASSFTKSSGNTIYF.